These 16 T cell receptor beta chains came from one sample sequenced in a study of early T cells in non-severe SARS-CoV-2 infection. TCRdb ran MiXCR on the 5' RACE reads and lists one entry per CDR3 protein. Among about 50,000 distinct CDR3 sequences listed, under 7.5% were seen once. The specimen comprised whole blood, sampled at baseline. These receptors were obtained from an adult who was a healthcare worker with PCR-confirmed SARS-CoV-2 infection or an uninfected control (not recorded which).

This clonotype was recorded a few times. The V and J genes are TRBV5-1 and TRBJ2-7, with D perhaps TRBD2 (6 bases). The CDR3 loop spans 13 amino acids. The V end was cut by 0 bases, the J end by 6 bases, with 10 bases between. Per germline, CDR1 SGHRS and CDR2 YFSETQ. DNA of the CDR3: TGCGCCAGCAGCTTGGTGTCGGGAGTCGAGCAGTACTTC. This codes for CASSLVSGVEQYF.

The chain combines TRBV4-1 with TRBJ2-7, with D maybe TRBD1 (6 bases). Germline V gives CDR1 MGHRA, CDR2 YSYEKL. This CDR3 contains 14 residues. The germline V and J ends were trimmed by 8 bases and 6 bases, with 20 bases remaining between them. CDR3 sequence (DNA): TGCGCCAGCGCGCGGTTGGGGGCGCCTGGCGAGCAGTACTTC. Encoded protein: CASARLGAPGEQYF.

This clonotype was seen at least ten times. The rearrangement joins TRBV20-1 to TRBJ1-3; tentative D call: TRBD1 (6 bases). CDR1 is DFQATT and CDR2 is SNEGSKA in the germline V gene (reference sequence). CDR3 size: 17 residues. Trimming shortened V by 1 base and J by 0 bases, and 16 bases separated the two germline ends. CDR3 sequence (DNA): TGCAGTGCTAGAGTTCCCGGGACACAGAACTCTGGAAACACCATATATTTT. Its protein is CSARVPGTQNSGNTIYF.

The chain is built from TRBV12-3 or TRBV12-4 and TRBJ1-1; 7 nucleotides agree with TRBD1. The trim removed 5 bases at V and 1 base at J, leaving 1 base unmatched. CDR3 length: 13 residues. CDR3 nucleotides: TGTGCCAGCAGTAGGGACAGGAACACTGAAGCTTTCTTT. Protein: CASSRDRNTEAFF.

The J gene is TRBJ2-3, the V gene TRBV11-2; D is tentatively TRBD1 or TRBD2 (5 bases each). The CDR3 is 14 residues long. The V end was cut by 7 bases, the J end by 0 bases, with 11 bases between. Looked up from germline, CDR1 is SGHAT and CDR2 is FQNNGV. CDR3 amino acids: CASTWGGSTDTQYF. CDR3 in DNA: TGTGCCAGCACCTGGGGCGGGAGCACAGATACGCAGTATTTT.

This clonotype was recorded many times. J is TRBJ2-5 and V is TRBV9, with unresolved D. Germline V gene lookup returns CDR1 SGDLS and CDR2 YYNGEE. The germline V and J ends were trimmed by 0 bases and 1 base, with 1 base remaining between them. The CDR3 sequence is 12 residues long. CDR3 loop: CASSVGQETQYF. CDR3 bases: TGTGCCAGCAGCGTAGGCCAAGAGACCCAGTACTTC.

This clonotype appeared many times. The J gene is TRBJ2-7, the V gene TRBV28; D is perhaps TRBD1 (6 bases). Germline V gene sequence: CDR1 MDHEN, CDR2 SYDVKM. The CDR3 has 14 residues. The V and J ends lost 6 bases and 6 bases respectively, with 18 bases between them. CDR3 residues: CASRPQGRRGEQYF. CDR3 sequence (DNA): TGTGCCAGCAGGCCCCAGGGGCGCCGGGGCGAGCAGTACTTC.

This clonotype came up many times. V usage is TRBV18 and J usage is TRBJ1-2; no clear D. Trimming left V 3 bases short and J 0 bases short, with 11 bases between. CDR3 length: 15 residues. Germline CDR1 and CDR2: KGHSH and LQKENI. Here the CDR3 reads CASSPGVAPNYGYTF. As DNA, the CDR3 is TGTGCCAGCTCACCGGGCGTTGCCCCTAACTATGGCTACACCTTC.

This clonotype was detected ten times or more. The rearrangement links TRBV13 to TRBJ2-2; D perhaps matches TRBD2 (6 bases). CDR1 is PRHDT and CDR2 is FYEKMQ in the germline V gene (reference sequence). V was trimmed by 5 bases and J by 6 bases, leaving 10 bases between them. The length of the CDR3 is 13 residues. The CDR3 DNA follows: TGTGCCAGCAGCCCTAGCGAGGCCGGGGAGCTGTTTTTT. Its protein is CASSPSEAGELFF.

This clonotype was observed a handful of times. The chain carries TRBV11-2 and TRBJ2-1; no reliable D call. Germline CDR1 and CDR2: SGHAT and FQNNGV. The CDR3 is 12 residues long. V was clipped by 5 bases and J by 1 base, with 3 bases between them. CDR3 sequence reads: CASSPSYNEQFF. Written as DNA, the CDR3 is TGTGCCAGCAGCCCGTCCTACAATGAGCAGTTCTTC.

This clonotype showed up many times. This rearrangement joins TRBV4-1 to TRBJ1-5; the D is unclear. Trimming removed 0 bases from V and 4 bases from J, with 7 bases in between. CDR1 and CDR2 (germline): MGHRA, YSYEKL. The CDR3 contains 14 residues. The CDR3 here is CASSQERYNQPQHF. The CDR3 DNA reads TGCGCCAGCAGCCAAGAACGGTATAATCAGCCCCAGCATTTT.

The gene calls are TRBV7-8 and TRBJ2-2; no clear D gene. Trimming removed 3 bases at V and 2 bases at J, with 13 bases between. This CDR3 spans 16 amino acids. Germline assignment: CDR1 SGHVS and CDR2 FQNEAQ. CDR3 protein: CASSFIETVNTGELFF. In DNA form, the CDR3 reads TGTGCCAGCAGCTTTATCGAGACGGTCAACACCGGGGAGCTGTTTTTT.

This clonotype was counted a few times. V usage is TRBV10-3 and J usage is TRBJ2-3; D gene uncertain. V was trimmed by 6 bases and J by 0 bases, leaving 13 bases between them. The germline CDR1 and CDR2 sequences are ENHRY and SYGVKD. The CDR3 totals 15 residues. As DNA, the CDR3 is TGTGCCATCAGGGGTGGCGGACCTAGCACAGATACGCAGTATTTT. Translation gives CAIRGGGPSTDTQYF.

This clonotype was detected ten times or more. Written as DNA, the CDR3 is TGTGCCAGTAGTATGGGAAGCGGGGGAAGCTCCTACAATGAGCAGTTCTTC. Translating gives CASSMGSGGSSYNEQFF. V gene TRBV19 combines with J gene TRBJ2-1; 8 bases map to TRBD2. The CDR3 is 17 residues long. Losses at the gene ends were 3 bases for V and 0 bases for J; bases not matched to a gene: 7. CDR1 and CDR2 from the germline V gene are LNHDA and SQIVND (reference sequence).

The rearrangement uses TRBV20-1 and TRBJ2-7; 10 nucleotides line up with TRBD2. There are 16 residues in the CDR3. V dropped 6 bases and J dropped 5; count of bases not matched to a gene: 16. Germline lookup yields CDR1 DFQATT and CDR2 SNEGSKA (reference sequence). CDR3 sequence: CSAPTVLAGVTNEQYF. The CDR3 DNA sequence: TGCAGTGCCCCGACCGTGCTAGCGGGAGTAACCAACGAGCAGTACTTC.

The chain uses TRBV10-3 and TRBJ2-3; D gene unclear. The germline gives CDR1 ENHRY, CDR2 SYGVKD. The CDR3 is 18 amino acids. The V end lost 6 bases, the J end lost 3 bases, and 25 bases lay between the germline ends. The CDR3 coding sequence is TGTGCCATCAGCAACCCAGGACGGACGACGGTGGTGACAGATACGCAGTATTTT. It is translated as CAISNPGRTTVVTDTQYF.